The subject of this entry is one T cell receptor (beta chain). The data are from a study of T-cell reconstitution after alpha-beta-depleted transplantation in children. For TCRbeta, the library was prepared with unique molecular identifiers. One entry per CDR3 protein results from TCRdb running MiXCR on the PCR reads. The sample records 500,000 or so distinct CDR3 sequences, 32% being singletons. Germline lookup yields CDR1 GTSNPN and CDR2 SVGIG (reference sequence). The CDR3 consists of 14 residues. V was pared by 2 bases and J by 9 bases, with 17 bases between. This TCR derives from a human donor who donated a stem cell graft to a child with aplastic anemia. This chain joins TRBV30 and TRBJ1-5; D is perhaps TRBD1 (5 bases). The input for sequencing was PBMCs from the stem cell graft donor, taken from the stem cell graft. CDR3 in DNA: TGTGCCTGGAGTACGGGACCGTCAGGGAGGCCCCAGCATTTT. Translating it yields CAWSTGPSGRPQHF.